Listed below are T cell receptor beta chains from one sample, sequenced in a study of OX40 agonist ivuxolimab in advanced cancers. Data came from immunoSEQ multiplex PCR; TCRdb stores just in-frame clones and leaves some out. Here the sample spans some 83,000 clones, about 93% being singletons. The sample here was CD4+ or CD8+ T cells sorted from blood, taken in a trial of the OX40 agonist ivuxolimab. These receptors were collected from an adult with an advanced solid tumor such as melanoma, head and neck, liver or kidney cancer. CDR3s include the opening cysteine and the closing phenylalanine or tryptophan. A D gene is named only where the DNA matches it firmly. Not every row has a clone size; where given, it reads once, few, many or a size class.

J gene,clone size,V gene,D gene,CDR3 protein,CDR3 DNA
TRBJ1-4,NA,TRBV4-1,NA,CASSQLGGRKEKLFF,TGCGCCAGCAGCCAATTAGGGGGGCGAAAGGAAAAACTGTTTTTT
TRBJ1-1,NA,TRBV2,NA,CASRTWVNTEAFF,TGTGCCAGCAGGACCTGGGTGAACACTGAAGCTTTCTTT
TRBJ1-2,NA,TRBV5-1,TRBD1,CASSAGTVYGYTF,TGCGCCAGCAGCGCCGGGACAGTATATGGCTACACCTTC
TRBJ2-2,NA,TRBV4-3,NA,CASSSRVGIRELFF,TGCGCCAGCAGCTCCCGGGTAGGGATCCGGGAGCTGTTTTTT
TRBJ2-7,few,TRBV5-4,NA,CASSTDGPAYEQYF,TGTGCCAGCAGCACCGACGGACCCGCCTACGAGCAGTACTTC
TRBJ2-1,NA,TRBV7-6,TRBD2,CASSLLAGGNNEQFF,TGTGCCAGCAGCTTACTAGCGGGGGGTAACAATGAGCAGTTCTTC
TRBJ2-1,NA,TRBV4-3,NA,CASSRSGGTEQFF,TGCGCCAGCAGCCGATCTGGGGGTACTGAGCAGTTCTTC
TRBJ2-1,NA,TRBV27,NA,CASSFRPSSYNEQFF,TGTGCCAGCAGTTTCAGGCCCAGCTCCTACAATGAGCAGTTCTTC
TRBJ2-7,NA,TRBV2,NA,CASSAGDYEQYF,TGTGCCAGCAGTGCCGGGGACTACGAGCAGTACTTC
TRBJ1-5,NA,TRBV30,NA,CAWSVGGTQPQHF,TGTGCCTGGAGTGTCGGCGGAACTCAGCCCCAGCATTTT
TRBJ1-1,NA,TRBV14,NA,CASSQPSLPLEAFF,TGTGCCAGCAGCCAGCCCAGTCTCCCCCTTGAAGCTTTCTTT
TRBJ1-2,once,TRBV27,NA,CASSFSQDSNYGYTF,TGTGCCAGCAGTTTTTCGCAGGACTCTAACTATGGCTACACCTTC
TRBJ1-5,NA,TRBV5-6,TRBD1,CASSDGTGSNQPQHF,TGTGCCAGCAGCGACGGGACAGGAAGCAATCAGCCCCAGCATTTT
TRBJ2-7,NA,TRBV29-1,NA,CSVEGAGGDSYEQYF,TGCAGCGTTGAAGGGGCTGGCGGGGACTCCTACGAGCAGTACTTC
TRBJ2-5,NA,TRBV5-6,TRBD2,CASSAGLAGPGGETQYF,TGTGCCAGCAGCGCGGGACTAGCGGGCCCGGGAGGAGAGACCCAGTACTTC
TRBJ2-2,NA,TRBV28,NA,CASSLWGQITGELFF,TGTGCCAGCAGTTTATGGGGACAAATAACCGGGGAGCTGTTTTTT
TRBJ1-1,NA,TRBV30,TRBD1,CAWGIGGAGTEAFF,TGTGCCTGGGGGATAGGGGGCGCGGGCACTGAAGCTTTCTTT
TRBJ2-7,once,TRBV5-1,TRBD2,CASSLFSGDSYEQYF,TGCGCCAGCAGCTTGTTCAGCGGGGACTCCTACGAGCAGTACTTC
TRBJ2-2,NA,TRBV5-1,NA,CASSTDGRINTGELFF,TGCGCCAGCAGCACGGATGGACGGATTAACACCGGGGAGCTGTTTTTT
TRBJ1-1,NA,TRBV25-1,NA,CASSDGTEAFF,TGTGCCAGCAGCGACGGAACTGAAGCTTTCTTT
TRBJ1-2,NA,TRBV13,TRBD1,CASSLGPPDRDFYGYTF,TGTGCCAGCAGCTTAGGCCCGCCGGACAGGGATTTCTATGGCTACACCTTC
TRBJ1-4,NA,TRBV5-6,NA,CASSLAGLTNEKLFF,TGTGCCAGCAGCTTGGCGGGGCTAACTAATGAAAAACTGTTTTTT
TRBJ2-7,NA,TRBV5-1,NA,CASSLEGPSYEQYF,TGCGCCAGCAGCTTGGAAGGGCCCTCCTACGAGCAGTACTTC
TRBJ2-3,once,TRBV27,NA,CASSLSTGSTDTQYF,TGTGCCAGCAGTTTATCCACAGGGAGCACAGATACGCAGTATTTT
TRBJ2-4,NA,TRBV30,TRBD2,CAWSVSSGRAKYF,TGTGCCTGGAGTGTTTCTAGCGGGAGGGCAAAATACTTC
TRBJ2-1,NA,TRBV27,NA,CASSADYNEQFF,TGTGCCAGCAGTGCCGACTACAATGAGCAGTTCTTC
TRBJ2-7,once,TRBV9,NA,CASSVEDSYEQYF,TGTGCCAGCAGCGTAGAGGACTCCTACGAGCAGTACTTC